This TCR beta chain was identified in a study of identical twins. General study results and limits: Models underestimated out-of-frame TCR alpha sharing in monozygotic twins.

Germline CDR1 is DFQATT and CDR2 is SNEGSKA (reference sequence). V lost 0 bases, J lost 0 bases, and 9 bases lay in between. There are 16 residues in the CDR3. Unique molecular identifiers were present on cDNA, and template switching added a universal primer site. TCRdb called the 5' RACE reads again in MiXCR, with one record for every CDR3 protein. The data show approximately 500,000 distinct CDR3 sequences, approximately 24% seen once. On this clonotype itself: The antigen is unknown.

In addition, the sample was reused for a study of T cells expressing NK-cell markers. That report notes: Sequencing covered eight donors, seven HCMV-seropositive and one seronegative. Clones of NKG2C+ T cells that had expanded were of unclear HCMV specificity.

The sequencing input was CD4+ T cells sorted from blood. This TCR was recovered from a woman under 30 in good health. The chain recombines TRBV20-1 with TRBJ1-6; D gene ambiguous. CDR3 bases: TGCAGTGCTAGAGATAGGAAGAGCTCCTATAATTCACCCCTCCACTTT. Residues: CSARDRKSSYNSPLHF.